This T cell receptor beta chain appears in the sequencing data of a study of T cell repertoires in cytomegalovirus infection. The CDR3 consists of 14 residues. Germline CDR1 reads SGHRS; CDR2 reads YFSETQ. With V trimmed by 4 bases and J by 3 bases, 6 bases remained unmatched. MiXCR, applied by TCRdb to the reads, yields one record per CDR3 protein. The sample shows 500,000 to 600,000 distinct CDR3 sequences, approximately 16% of them seen only once. The chain is built from TRBV5-1 and TRBJ1-1; TRBD1 agrees at 7 bases. Sequencing was carried out using CD8+ T cells from PBMCs. The receptor was derived from a human donor in good health (CMV status not recorded). Some clones in this sample may be carry-over from other donors' samples. CDR3 in DNA: TGCGCCAGCAGCGGAGGGACAGTAGACACTGAAGCTTTCTTT. This encodes CASSGGTVDTEAFF.